The sequence of this T cell receptor beta chain was determined in a study of a mutant IDH1 vaccine in newly diagnosed glioma. Study background: Radiotherapy, temozolomide, or both had been given previously, and both were given to most.

The time point is: baseline, week 1 (first vaccination visit). The sample's treatment: pre-vaccination baseline after standard-of-care therapy. Donors had new IDH1-mutant astrocytomas of WHO grade 3 or 4 (ATRX-lost). The CDR3 consists of 12 residues. The germline V gene has CDR1 SGHDT and CDR2 YYEEEE. V was cut by 4 bases and J by 7 bases, with 6 bases left in between. The repertoire was sequenced with immunoSEQ multiplex PCR; TCRdb's copy has only in-frame clones and lacks some. The profile shows tens of thousands of clones, roughly 80% of them singletons. As to this clone: The antigen is not known.

General observations from the study: Of all patients, around 94% showed vaccine-induced immune responses. Top-clonotype changes in peripheral T cells seemed unrelated to pseudoprogression.

This chain joins TRBV5-6 and TRBJ1-6; D remains ambiguous. The clonotype originates from a woman aged 45-65 years with glioma. Sequencing used PBMCs, obtained from a glioma patient treated with radiotherapy, temozolomide or both. The CDR3 here is CASSLGNSPLHF. CDR3 nucleotide sequence: TGTGCCAGCAGCCTGGGGAATTCACCCCTCCACTTT.